This T cell receptor beta chain comes out of a study of blood T cell repertoires in COVID-19. Turning to the study itself: The origin of the acute and convalescent COVID-19 samples was the United States, Italy and Spain. T cells, B-cell-depleted T cells, or PBMCs supplied cDNA or gDNA.

There are 14 residues in the CDR3. CDR1 is MNHNS, CDR2 SASEGT, per germline. V lost 3 bases and J 4 bases, leaving 12 bases between the germline ends. As processed by the authors: By means of reference gene primer amplification, nucleated cell counts were estimated. Profiling relied on immunoSEQ multiplex PCR, and the TCRdb table lists in-frame clones only, not all of them. V and J calls and clone size are given by that table; D and trimming were obtained from the DNA. The sample holds around 150,000 clones, 85% seen once. The J gene is TRBJ1-2, the V gene TRBV6-1; D perhaps matches TRBD1 (6 bases). The origin of this receptor is a human donor with acute or convalescent COVID-19. The donor label of this sample is uncertain. The sample consisted of peripheral blood. CDR3 nucleotide sequence: TGTGCCAGCAGTGAGATGACAGGACCCTATGGCTACACCTTC. Protein sequence: CASSEMTGPYGYTF.